A selection of T cell receptor beta chains follows, all from one sample in a study of T cell responses to AZD1222 COVID-19 vaccine. Generated by immunoSEQ multiplex PCR, the TCRdb table keeps only in-frame clones and is missing some. Among fewer than 150,000 clones, around 93% were seen once, and the ten largest hold approximately 5%. This material consisted of peripheral blood, taken 28 days after the second AZD1222 dose. These receptors originate from an adult who received the AZD1222 COVID-19 vaccine. The CDR3 runs from the conserved cysteine through the conserved F or W. The D gene is left open where the match is weak. A row's size may be missing; if present it is once, few, many or a size class.

TRBV4-1	TRBD2	TRBJ2-7	-	TGCGCCAGCAGCCAACCGACTAGCGGGCCGCGGAGATACGAGCAGTACTTC	CASSQPTSGPRRYEQYF
TRBV5-5	-	TRBJ2-5	few	TGTGCCAGCAGCAGCTCAGGGTTTCGGGGGTCCCAGTACTTC	CASSSSGFRGSQYF
TRBV5-4	TRBD1	TRBJ1-2	-	TGTGCCAGCAGCAACAGGGGAGGAAACTATGGCTACACCTTC	CASSNRGGNYGYTF
TRBV6-6	-	TRBJ2-1	-	TGTGCCAGCAGGACAATGAGCTCCTACAATGAGCAGTTCTTC	CASRTMSSYNEQFF
TRBV3-1/TRBV3-2	-	TRBJ2-5	-	TGTGCCAGCAGCCAATTCCTTAGCGGTCAAGAGACCCAGTACTTC	CASSQFLSGQETQYF
TRBV27	-	TRBJ1-5	-	TGTGCCAGCAGTGGACAGCTTAGCAATCAGCCCCAGCATTTT	CASSGQLSNQPQHF
TRBV29-1	-	TRBJ2-7	once	TGCAGCGTTGTCTTGTCAGGCGGGGCCTACGAGCAGTACTTC	CSVVLSGGAYEQYF
TRBV27	TRBD2	TRBJ2-3	-	TGTGCCAGCAGTTTATCGGGTCTAGCGGGCCTCACAGATACGCAGTATTTT	CASSLSGLAGLTDTQYF
TRBV6-5	-	TRBJ1-1	-	TGTGCCAGCACCTCTCTGTACACTGAAGCTTTCTTT	CASTSLYTEAFF
TRBV19	-	TRBJ2-3	-	TGTGCCAGTAGTATTAGACTTTCAGATACGCAGTATTTT	CASSIRLSDTQYF
TRBV12-3/TRBV12-4	-	TRBJ1-2	-	TGTGCCAGCACCGAAGGGTTTAACTATGGCTACACCTTC	CASTEGFNYGYTF
TRBV11-3	-	TRBJ1-3	-	TGTGCCAGCAGCTTAGACGGGACAAGTGGAAACACCATATATTTT	CASSLDGTSGNTIYF
TRBV6-5	-	TRBJ1-2	-	TGTGCCAGCAGAACAGGGTATGGCTACACCTTC	CASRTGYGYTF
TRBV6-5	-	TRBJ2-7	-	TGTGCCAGCAGTTCACAGGGTCCCTCCTACGAGCAGTACTTC	CASSSQGPSYEQYF
TRBV7-9	-	TRBJ2-5	-	TGTGCCAGCAGCTTGGGTGAACTAGGGGAGACCCAGTACTTC	CASSLGELGETQYF
TRBV12-2	-	TRBJ1-4	few	TGTGCAAGTCACCTCAGCCAGGTAGGGAATGCAACTAATGAAAAACTGTTTTTT	CASHLSQVGNATNEKLFF
TRBV6-1	-	TRBJ1-1	-	TGTGCCAGCAGTGAAGGAACAGGGCCCAACACTGAAGCTTTCTTT	CASSEGTGPNTEAFF
TRBV4-3	TRBD2	TRBJ2-6	-	TGCGCCAGCAGCCAAGGGTTGCGGGGGGGCGCCGGGGCCAACGTCCTGACTTTC	CASSQGLRGGAGANVLTF
TRBV10-3	-	TRBJ2-7	once	TGTGCCATCAGCTCGGGTTTCCCCTACGAGCAGTACTTC	CAISSGFPYEQYF
TRBV28	TRBD2	TRBJ2-1	-	TGTGCCAGCCACCTCCGGGCTAGCGGGTACAATGAGCAGTTCTTC	CASHLRASGYNEQFF
TRBV4-3	-	TRBJ2-4	-	TGCGCCAGCAGCCCCGAGACACAATTACGGAACATTCAGTACTTC	CASSPETQLRNIQYF
TRBV6-2/TRBV6-3	-	TRBJ2-1	-	TGTGCCAGCAGTTACTCGACTCACAATGAGCAGTTCTTC	CASSYSTHNEQFF
TRBV11-2	-	TRBJ2-1	-	TGTGCCAGCAGCTTTAGAGCCTACAATGAGCAGTTCTTC	CASSFRAYNEQFF
TRBV6-6	-	TRBJ1-5	-	TGTGCCAGCAGCTATACTAGAGGGGGAGGTAATCAGCCCCAGCATTTT	CASSYTRGGGNQPQHF
TRBV6-5	TRBD1	TRBJ1-6	-	TGTGCCAGCAGTTACTCGACAGGGGACGGGAATTCACCCCTCCACTTT	CASSYSTGDGNSPLHF
TRBV18	-	TRBJ2-3	-	TGTGCCAGCTCAGCCCTAGGGGGGGATACGCAGTATTTT	CASSALGGDTQYF
TRBV11-2	-	TRBJ1-2	-	TGTGCCAGCAGCGCATCAGGGCTATCTAACTATGGCTACACCTTC	CASSASGLSNYGYTF
TRBV7-6	-	TRBJ2-2	-	TGTGCCAGCAGCTTAGGACCAACAGGCACCGGGGAGCTGTTTTTT	CASSLGPTGTGELFF
TRBV27	-	TRBJ1-2	-	TGTGCCAGCGGGTCAAATGGGGCCTATGGCTACACCTTC	CASGSNGAYGYTF
TRBV7-9	-	TRBJ2-3	once	TGTGCCAGCAGCTTATCGGCCTATCACGATACGCAGTATTTT	CASSLSAYHDTQYF
TRBV9	TRBD2	TRBJ2-1	-	TGTGCCAGCAGCCTAGCGGGGAATGAGCAGTTCTTC	CASSLAGNEQFF
TRBV6-5	-	TRBJ1-5	-	TGTGCCAGCAGTTACTCTTATAGCAATCAGCCCCAGCATTTT	CASSYSYSNQPQHF
TRBV13	-	TRBJ1-1	-	TGTGCCAGCAGCTTAAACAGCTGGAACACTGAAGCTTTCTTT	CASSLNSWNTEAFF
TRBV14	-	TRBJ2-1	-	TGTGCCAGCAGCCAAGATGTTAGGGTCACCCCCAGCGATGAGCAGTTCTTC	CASSQDVRVTPSDEQFF
TRBV30	TRBD1	TRBJ1-5	-	TGTGCCTCCTCCTCTGACAGGGGAAGCAATCAGCCCCAGCATTTT	CASSSDRGSNQPQHF
TRBV4-1	-	TRBJ2-4	-	TGCGCCAGCAGCCCGGACGCAGTAGGCATTCAGTACTTC	CASSPDAVGIQYF